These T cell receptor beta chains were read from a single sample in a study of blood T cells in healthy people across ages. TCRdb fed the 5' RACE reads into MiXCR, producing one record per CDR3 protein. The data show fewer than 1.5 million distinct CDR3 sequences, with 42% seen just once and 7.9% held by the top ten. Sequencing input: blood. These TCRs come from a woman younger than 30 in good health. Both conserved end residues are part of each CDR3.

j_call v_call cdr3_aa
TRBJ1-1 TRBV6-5 CASSYSGTIMNTEAFF
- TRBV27 CASSSAGGEYEQYF
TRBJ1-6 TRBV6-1 CASSGVDNSPLHF
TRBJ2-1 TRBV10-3 CAISGGTGNGEQFF
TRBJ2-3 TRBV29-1 CSVRPATDTQYF
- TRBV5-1 CASSLERVSYNEQYF
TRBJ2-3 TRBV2 CASTRDATDTQYF
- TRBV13 CASRRTRKETQYF
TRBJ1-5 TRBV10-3 CAISESGGQGGQPQHF
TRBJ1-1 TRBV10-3 CAISLGQNTEAFF
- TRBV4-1 CASSGGQSLQETQYF
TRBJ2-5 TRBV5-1 CASSLGLAGQETQYF
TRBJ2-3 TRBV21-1 CASSVIGDTQYF
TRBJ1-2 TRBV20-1 CSAYTSGPYGGYTF
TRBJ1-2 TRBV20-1 CSAHLDRVDGYTF
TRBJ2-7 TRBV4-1 CASSQGTGDCEQYF
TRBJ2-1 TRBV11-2 CASSLVGSGISYNERFF
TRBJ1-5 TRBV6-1 CASSDEILGNQPQHF
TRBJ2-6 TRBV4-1 CASSQLAVRSGANVLTF
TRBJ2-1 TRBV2 CASSEGSGQFF
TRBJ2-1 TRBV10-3 CAISGTGEQFF
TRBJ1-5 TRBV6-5 CASRTGRGGNQPQHF
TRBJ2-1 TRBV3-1 CASSWDDNSYNEQFF
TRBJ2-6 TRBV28 CASSFPQGRAGANVLTF
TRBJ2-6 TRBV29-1 CSVTLSGANVLTF
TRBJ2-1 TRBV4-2 CASSQVLAAYNEQFF
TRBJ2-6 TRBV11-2 CASKGIPSGANVLTF
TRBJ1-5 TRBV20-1 CSARDLIGDRGNQPQHF
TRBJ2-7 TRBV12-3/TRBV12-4 CASSLSTSGGSNEQYF
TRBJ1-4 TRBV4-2 CASSQDRAVDVEKLFF
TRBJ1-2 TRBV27 CASSWSRENYGYTF
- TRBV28 CASSKTDREQYF
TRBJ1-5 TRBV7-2 CASSPSMNQPQHF
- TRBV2 CASSAGTGIEQYF
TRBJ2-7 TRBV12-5 CASGLGEGGNEQYF
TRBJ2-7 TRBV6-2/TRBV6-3 CASSLGLAPHEQYF
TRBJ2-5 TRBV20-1 CSARAGLAGGYQETQYF
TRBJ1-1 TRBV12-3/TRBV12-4 CASSLGDPVYTEAFF
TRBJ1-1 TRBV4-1 CASSQDDARLNTEAFF
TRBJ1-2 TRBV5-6 CASSRLTLSGYGYTF
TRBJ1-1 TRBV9 CASSVVGFGNTEAFF
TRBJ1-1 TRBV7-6 CASSPRATGSDTEAFF
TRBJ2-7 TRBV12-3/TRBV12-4 CASSKTRDRASYEQYF
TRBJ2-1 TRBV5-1 CASSLEGGTSYNEQFF
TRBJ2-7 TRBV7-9 CASSEGLAYEQYF
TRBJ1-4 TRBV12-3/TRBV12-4 CASRARGTDEKLFF
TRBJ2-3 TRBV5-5 CASSRPGLRADTQYF
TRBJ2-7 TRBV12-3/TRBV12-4 CTSSFGTSGYYEQYF
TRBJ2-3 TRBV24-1 CATSDFGPDTQYF